This T cell receptor (beta chain) is drawn from a study of blood T cell repertoires in COVID-19. Study-level background: There were acute and convalescent COVID-19 samples, and they came from the United States, Italy and Spain. PBMCs, B-cell-depleted T cells, or T cells were the source of the cDNA or gDNA that made up the material.

This clone was recorded only once. A junction end diverges from the germline sequence, so it may reflect a read error. The CDR3 is 18 residues long. Germline CDR1 is PRHDT and CDR2 is FYEKMQ (reference sequence). Authors' data handling: Cell counts per sample came from amplifying reference gene primers. The data were produced by immunoSEQ multiplex PCR, yet TCRdb's version contains in-frame clones alone and is incomplete. That table gives V, J and clone size, and the DNA gave D and trimming. Here the sample spans about 190,000 clones, approximately 90% being singletons. The rearrangement uses TRBV13 and TRBJ1-2; perhaps TRBD1 as D (5 bases). Input material: peripheral blood. This sequence was found in a man in his forties with active or convalescent COVID-19. CDR3 amino acids: CAGSLDPLLGGSHYGYTF. In DNA, the CDR3 is TGTGCCGGCAGCTTAGATCCCCTCTTGGGGGGGTCGCACTATGGCTACACCTTC.